The 29 T cell receptor beta chains presented below share a single source sample, sequenced in a study of beta chain features in type 1 diabetes. Findings and caveats of the study: In every one of the four CD4+ subsets, TCRB CDR3s were moderately but significantly shorter in Type 1 diabetes patients.

Reverse transcribing all isolated RNA meant expressed TCRB transcripts were sequenced. The assay was immunoSEQ multiplex PCR, and TCRdb's table has in-frame clones only and misses some. The data hold some 370,000 clones, with about 10% observed a single time. These receptors have no identified antigens. Sequencing was carried out using central memory CD4+ T cells from blood. These receptors all come from a man in his thirties or forties with type 1 diabetes.

The chain couples TRBV15 to TRBJ1-3, with unresolved D. The V and J ends lost 0 bases and 6 bases respectively, with 12 bases between them. The CDR3 extends over 15 amino acids. In germline, CDR1 is LNHNV, CDR2 YYDKDF (reference sequence). The CDR3 nucleotides are TGTGCCACCAGCAGAGATCCCACAAGTCAAAACACCATATATTTT. It yields the protein CATSRDPTSQNTIYF.

This clone was seen more than once but under ten times. The chain employs TRBV7-9 and TRBJ2-1; D may be TRBD2 (5 bases). This CDR3 contains 15 residues. V was shortened by 1 base and J by 7 bases, with 14 bases between the two germline ends. Germline V gene sequence: CDR1 SEHNR, CDR2 FQNEAQ (reference sequence). CDR3 sequence: CASSLVRGVSNEQFF. As DNA, the CDR3 is TGTGCCAGCAGCTTAGTCCGGGGAGTGTCGAATGAGCAGTTCTTC. Using reference TRBV7-9 and TRBJ2-1 for the parts outside the CDR3, the full variable domain is DTGVSQNPRHKITKRGQNVTFRCDPISEHNRLYWYRQTLGQGPEFLTYFQNEAQLEKSRLLSDRFSAERPKGSFSTLEIQRTEQGDSAMYLCASSLVRGVSNEQFFGPGTRLTVL.

This clone was recorded many times. The gene calls are TRBV2 and TRBJ2-7, with D unclear. Germline CDR1 and CDR2: SNHLY and FYNNEI. The CDR3 sequence is 13 residues long. Trimming cost V 6 bases and J 1 base, with 10 bases left between them. CDR3 nucleotide sequence: TGTGCCAGCAGATTCGGATCTTCCTACGAGCAGTACTTC. Translation: CASRFGSSYEQYF.

A few counts support this clone. V gene TRBV18 combines with J gene TRBJ2-4, with D uncertain. V lost 0 bases and J lost 2, with 2 bases in between. The CDR3 contains 13 residues. Germline CDR1 is KGHSH and CDR2 is LQKENI. CDR3 DNA sequence: TGTGCCAGCTCACCACCTTCCAAAAACATTCAGTACTTC. It yields the protein CASSPPSKNIQYF. The full variable domain, completed using reference TRBV18 and TRBJ2-4, is NAGVMQNPRHLVRRRGQEARLRCSPMKGHSHVYWYRQLPEEGLKFMVYLQKENIIDESGMPKERFSAEFPKEGPSILRIQQVVRGDSAAYFCASSPPSKNIQYFGAGTRLSVL.

The CDR3 sequence is CASSYPTGGRDTQYF. The CDR3 DNA reads as TGTGCCAGCAGTTACCCGACAGGGGGCCGGGATACGCAGTATTTT. The chain has TRBV6-6 and TRBJ2-3; 10 bases fit TRBD1. After removal of 2 bases from V and 6 bases from J, the junction contained 5 bases not matched to a gene. The CDR3 is 15 amino acids. Germline CDR1 is MNHNY and CDR2 is SVGAGI (reference sequence).

The chain is built from TRBV4-1 and TRBJ2-5; 9 bases agree with TRBD2. Trimming cost V 4 bases and J 9 bases; bases outside gene matches: 15. This CDR3 region has 16 residues. Looked up from germline, CDR1 is MGHRA and CDR2 is YSYEKL. CDR3 protein: CASSPMEAGGLPAQYF. CDR3 DNA sequence: TGCGCCAGCAGCCCTATGGAAGCGGGAGGCCTCCCGGCCCAGTACTTC.

This clone has more than one count but fewer than ten. The rearrangement joins TRBV28 to TRBJ1-5; D gene uncertain. This CDR3 is built from 13 residues. Per germline, CDR1 MDHEN and CDR2 SYDVKM. Between the trimmed V and J ends, which lost 3 bases and 7 bases, there was a span of 10 bases. Here the CDR3 DNA reads TGTGCCAGCAGTTTTGAGGCCGGGCAGCCCCAGCATTTT. It translates to CASSFEAGQPQHF.

As DNA, the CDR3 is TGTGCCAGCAGTTACTGGGGACAGGATGTTAAGCAGTACTTC. Its translation is CASSYWGQDVKQYF. The chain is built from TRBV6-6 and TRBJ2-7, with 8 bases that match TRBD1. The CDR3 length is 14 residues. V was clipped by 1 base and J by 8 bases; unmatched bases: 7. Looked up from germline, CDR1 is MNHNY and CDR2 is SVGAGI (reference sequence).

This clone appeared a few times. The gene calls are TRBV7-9 and TRBJ1-1; unclear D gene. The CDR3 is made up of 12 amino acids. Deletions cut 3 bases from V and 1 base from J, with 3 bases between. CDR1 SEHNR and CDR2 FQNEAQ come from the germline V gene (reference sequence). The CDR3 is CASSFRNTEAFF. DNA for the CDR3: TGTGCCAGCAGCTTCCGGAACACTGAAGCTTTCTTT.

In this sample, this clone turned up once. The V gene is TRBV6-1, the J gene TRBJ2-7, with a weak D call TRBD2 (7 bases). This CDR3 spans 13 amino acids. V was clipped by 8 bases and J by 2 bases, with 13 bases between them. Germline CDR1 and CDR2: MNHNS and SASEGT. The CDR3 sequence: CASRAGAPYEQYF. CDR3 DNA sequence: TGTGCCAGCCGGGCGGGGGCCCCCTACGAGCAGTACTTC.

This clone was picked up a small number of times. This CDR3 is CASSLGPGGASGANVLTF. DNA for the CDR3: TGTGCCAGCAGCTTGGGGCCAGGGGGCGCATCCGGGGCCAACGTCCTGACTTTC. The chain recombines TRBV5-5 with TRBJ2-6; 8 bases line up with TRBD1. The germline V gene has CDR1 SGHKS and CDR2 YYEKEE (reference sequence). V shed 0 bases, J shed 4 bases, and the junction held 9 bases outside the gene matches. This CDR3 has 18 residues.

The J gene is TRBJ2-3, the V gene TRBV30; possible D gene TRBD2, 6 bases. Germline V gives CDR1 GTSNPN, CDR2 SVGIG (reference sequence). The CDR3 sequence is 14 residues long. V lost 2 bases to trimming and J lost 2 bases, with 11 bases between them. The DNA of the CDR3 is TGTGCCTGGAGTATGGCTAGCGCCACAGATACGCAGTATTTT. Amino acids: CAWSMASATDTQYF.

This clone was seen a handful of times. The same CDR3 can be traced to other DNA sequences in this sample. The chain joins TRBV7-2 to TRBJ2-5; D gene uncertain. V lost 5 bases and J 5 bases, leaving 6 bases between the germline ends. The V gene's germline CDR1 is SGHTA and CDR2 FQGNSA. CDR3 length: 11 amino acids. In DNA, the CDR3 is TGTGCCAGCAGCCAGCAGGAGACCCAGTACTTC. It translates to CASSQQETQYF.

This clone showed up just a few times. V is TRBV5-1 and J is TRBJ2-3; the D gene is possibly TRBD1 (6 bases). Trimming shortened V by 6 bases and J by 0 bases, and 11 bases separated the two germline ends. The V gene's germline CDR1 is SGHRS and CDR2 YFSETQ. The CDR3 runs to 14 residues. The CDR3 region is CASNRDISTDTQYF. The DNA for the CDR3 is TGCGCCAGCAACAGGGATATTAGCACAGATACGCAGTATTTT.

This clone was detected many times. This rearrangement joins TRBV19 to TRBJ2-2; 8 bases align to TRBD2. J gave up 0 bases and V 6 bases, and 3 bases lay outside the gene matches. The CDR3 contains 15 residues. Germline V lookup: CDR1 LNHDA, CDR2 SQIVND (reference sequence). Here the CDR3 reads CASRASGSNTGELFF. The CDR3 DNA follows: TGTGCCAGTAGGGCTAGCGGGTCGAACACCGGGGAGCTGTTTTTT.

The chain is built from TRBV5-1 and TRBJ1-1, with 8 nucleotides matching TRBD1. This CDR3 region has 16 residues. The V segment lost 0 bases and the J segment 0 bases; nucleotides outside the gene matches: 4. Looked up from germline, CDR1 is SGHRS and CDR2 is YFSETQ. The CDR3, as DNA: TGCGCCAGCAGCTTGGGGCCGACAGGGGTGAACACTGAAGCTTTCTTT. Translating it yields CASSLGPTGVNTEAFF.

V is TRBV4-1 and J is TRBJ1-1, with 7 bases matching TRBD1. CDR1 and CDR2 (germline): MGHRA, YSYEKL. The CDR3 length is 13 residues. V was clipped by 1 base and J by 9 bases; unmatched bases: 5. Written as DNA, the CDR3 is TGCGCCAGCAGCCAAGTTACAGGGGACCAAGCTTTCTTT. Residues: CASSQVTGDQAFF.

J is TRBJ1-5 and V is TRBV6-5; no definite D call. Trimming removed 2 bases at V and 9 bases at J, with 20 bases between. Per germline, CDR1 MNHEY and CDR2 SVGAGI. CDR3 size: 16 residues. Written as DNA, the CDR3 is TGTGCCAGCAGTTACGGAGGTGGAGGGATCTATCGGCCCCAGCATTTT. As protein: CASSYGGGGIYRPQHF.

V is TRBV28 and J is TRBJ2-3; 9 bases are shared with TRBD1. V shed 6 bases and J 6 bases; nucleotides not matched to a gene: 10. There are 15 residues in the CDR3. CDR1 is MDHEN and CDR2 is SYDVKM in the germline V gene. CDR3 sequence reads: CASSRGTGLSDTQYF. CDR3 nucleotides: TGTGCCAGCAGCCGCGGGACAGGGTTGTCGGATACGCAGTATTTT.

This clone was seen a few times. A single base is all that separates this from a far larger clone, so a read error is likely. Other nucleotide sequences in the sample specify the same CDR3. V gene TRBV7-2 combines with J gene TRBJ1-5, with a tentative D call TRBD1 (5 bases). The CDR3 is 12 amino acids. The germline V gene has CDR1 SGHTA and CDR2 FQGNSA. V was clipped by 4 bases and J by 7 bases, with 8 bases between them. The CDR3 DNA follows: TGTGCCAGCAGCTGGGGGGACCAGCCCCAGCATTTT. It codes for CASSWGDQPQHF.

This clone turned up a few times. This chain joins TRBV28 and TRBJ2-6; D tentatively fits TRBD1 or TRBD2 (5 bases each). Trimming removed 6 bases from V and 2 bases from J, with 11 bases in between. In germline, CDR1 is MDHEN, CDR2 SYDVKM. CDR3 size: 15 residues. Here the CDR3 DNA reads TGTGCCAGCAGGGTAGGGACGGCTGGGGCCAACGTCCTGACTTTC. Its protein product is CASRVGTAGANVLTF.

This clone was recorded at least ten times. The CDR3 DNA follows: TGTGCCATCAGTGTGCAGGGGCGCGGAATGACTGAAGCTTTCTTT. This sequence encodes CAISVQGRGMTEAFF. This chain connects TRBV10-3 to TRBJ1-1, with D possibly TRBD1 on 6 matching bases. The CDR3 is 15 residues long. Trimming removed 4 bases at V and 5 bases at J, with 17 bases between. Germline loops: CDR1 ENHRY, CDR2 SYGVKD.

This clone showed up many times. This rearrangement joins TRBV18 to TRBJ1-5, with 8 bases identical to TRBD1. Germline V gene lookup returns CDR1 KGHSH and CDR2 LQKENI. V shed 1 base, J shed 1 base, and the junction held 3 bases outside the gene matches. CDR3 size: 16 residues. The CDR3 is CASSPQDRVSNQPQHF. The CDR3, as DNA: TGTGCCAGCTCACCACAGGACAGGGTGAGCAATCAGCCCCAGCATTTT.

The chain recombines TRBV29-1 with TRBJ1-1, with D possibly TRBD1 on 6 matching bases. The CDR3 extends over 10 amino acids. Germline assignment: CDR1 SQVTM and CDR2 ANQGSEA. The germline V and J ends were trimmed by 7 bases and 6 bases, with 9 bases remaining between them. The DNA for the CDR3 is TGCAGCGCCCGACAGGCTGAAGCTTTCTTT. Amino acids: CSARQAEAFF. Combining the CDR3 with reference TRBV29-1 and TRBJ1-1 gives the whole variable domain SAVISQKPSRDICQRGTSLTIQCQVDSQVTMMFWYRQQPGQSLTLIATANQGSEATYESGFVIDKFPISRPNLTFSTLTVSNMSPEDSSIYLCSARQAEAFFGQGTRLTVV.

This chain links TRBV12-5 with TRBJ2-5; D might be TRBD1 (5 bases). The V gene lost 1 base and the J gene lost 2 bases, with 11 bases spanning the gap. This CDR3 comprises 15 residues. Looked up from germline, CDR1 is LGHNT and CDR2 is FRNRAP. The CDR3 here is CASGLGNQGQETQYF. The CDR3 coding sequence is TGTGCTAGTGGTTTGGGGAATCAGGGTCAAGAGACCCAGTACTTC.

The rearrangement uses TRBV11-2 and TRBJ2-7; D uncertain. V lost 5 bases, J lost 3 bases, and 14 bases lay in between. The CDR3 consists of 14 residues. Germline CDR1 is SGHAT and CDR2 is FQNNGV. CDR3 sequence reads: CASSPTRKIYEQYF. The CDR3 DNA is TGTGCCAGCAGCCCAACCCGAAAGATCTACGAGCAGTACTTC.

This clone was picked up a small number of times. The gene calls are TRBV6-5 and TRBJ2-1; D perhaps matches TRBD1 (5 bases). Looked up from germline, CDR1 is MNHEY and CDR2 is SVGAGI. CDR3 length equals 14 residues. V dropped 10 bases and J dropped 4 bases, with 17 bases sitting between them. The CDR3 bases are TGTGCCATCCAGGGAAGTCGACGGTACAATGAGCAGTTCTTC. Translating it yields CAIQGSRRYNEQFF.

This clone was seen a few times. V usage is TRBV6-5 and J usage is TRBJ1-5, with TRBD1 as a possible D gene (6 bases). Looked up from germline, CDR1 is MNHEY and CDR2 is SVGAGI. The V gene lost 6 bases and the J gene lost 3 bases, with 12 bases spanning the gap. The CDR3 totals 14 residues. This CDR3 is CASREAGANQPQHF. Written as DNA, the CDR3 is TGTGCCAGCAGGGAAGCAGGGGCCAATCAGCCCCAGCATTTT.

This clone was picked up a small number of times. This chain uses TRBV5-1 with TRBJ2-5; weak D call: TRBD2 (6 bases). V dropped 0 bases and J dropped 5 bases, with 11 bases sitting between them. Per germline, CDR1 SGHRS and CDR2 YFSETQ. The CDR3 extends over 14 amino acids. The DNA of the CDR3 is TGCGCCAGCAGCTTGGAGGCCGCGGGGGAGACCCAGTACTTC. This sequence encodes CASSLEAAGETQYF.